The clone carrying this TCR beta chain showed up just a few times. Its antigen is currently unknown. The data were taken from a study of T-cell memory formation after mild COVID-19. Study conclusions and caveats: Cross-reactive memory appears to have joined, as suggested by some responding clones showing up in pre-infection memory. The SARS-CoV-2 specificity of second-wave clones reaching peak at day 37 remained unverified. Contracting CD4+ clones were located mainly in CM and EM, and CD8+ clones in EMRA.

Germline CDR1 is MDHEN and CDR2 is SYDVKM. V was pared by 7 bases and J by 4 bases, with 13 bases of the junction left unmatched. This CDR3 is 16 amino acids long. The authors produced TCR alpha and TCR beta cDNA libraries with sample barcodes and UMIs by 5'RACE using constant-segment primers. MiXCR, applied by TCRdb to the 5' RACE reads, yields one record per CDR3 protein. The table has under 400,000 distinct CDR3 sequences, around 20% seen once. The specimen sequenced was PBMCs or a T cell subset sorted from them (not recorded which). The receptor was derived from an adult woman who had mild COVID-19 (a few samples of this study predate the infection). Cell type and time point are not known. The V and J genes are TRBV28 and TRBJ1-1; 9 nucleotides line up with TRBD1. In DNA form, the CDR3 reads TGTGCCAGCATAGAGGACAGGGGAAGCGGTGGCACTGAAGCTTTCTTT. Protein sequence: CASIEDRGSGGTEAFF.